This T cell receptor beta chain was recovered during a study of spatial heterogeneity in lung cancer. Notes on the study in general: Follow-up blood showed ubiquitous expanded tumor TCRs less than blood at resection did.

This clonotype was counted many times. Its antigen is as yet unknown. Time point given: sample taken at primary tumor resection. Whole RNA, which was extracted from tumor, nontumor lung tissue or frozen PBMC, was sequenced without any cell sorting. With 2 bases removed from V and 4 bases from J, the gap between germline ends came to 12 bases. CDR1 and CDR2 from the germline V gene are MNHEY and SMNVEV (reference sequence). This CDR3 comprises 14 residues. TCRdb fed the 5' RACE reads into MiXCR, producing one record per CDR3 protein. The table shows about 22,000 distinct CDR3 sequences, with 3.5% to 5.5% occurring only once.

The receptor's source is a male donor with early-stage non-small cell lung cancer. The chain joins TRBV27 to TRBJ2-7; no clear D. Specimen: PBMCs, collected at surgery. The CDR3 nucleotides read TGTGCCAGCAGTTTACTCTCTCCCGATTACGAGCAGTACTTC. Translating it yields CASSLLSPDYEQYF.